The rows below give T cell receptor beta chains drawn from one sample of a study of shared clonotypes between healthy human individuals. Generated by immunoSEQ multiplex PCR, the TCRdb table keeps only in-frame clones and is missing some. This sample carries just over 2,000,000 clones, 95% of them seen once, and the ten largest clones take 0.1% to 0.15%. The sequenced material came from naive CD4+ T cells sorted from blood. All receptors derive from a man younger than 30 in good health. CDR3s include the opening cysteine and the closing phenylalanine or tryptophan. Each record gives: V gene, D gene, clone size, J gene, CDR3 protein, CDR3 DNA. The D gene is left open where the match is weak. Rows give clone size only sometimes, using once, few, many, or a class for an expanded clone.

>TRBV10-1|TRBD1|NA|TRBJ1-6
CASSEQGDSPLHF
TGCGCCAGCAGTGAACAGGGGGATTCACCCCTCCACTTT
>TRBV30|NA|NA|TRBJ1-2
CAWSTGRGGYTF
TGTGCCTGGAGCACAGGGAGAGGGGGCTACACCTTC
>TRBV2|TRBD2|NA|TRBJ2-7
CASSDWLAAAQLYEQYF
TGTGCCAGCAGTGACTGGCTAGCGGCAGCGCAACTTTACGAGCAGTACTTC
>TRBV5-5|TRBD2|NA|TRBJ2-7
CASSSIQRGRGVEQYF
TGTGCCAGCAGCTCGATTCAGCGGGGACGAGGGGTCGAGCAGTACTTC
>TRBV7-8|NA|NA|TRBJ2-3
CASSPVARGETDTQYF
TGTGCCAGCAGCCCAGTAGCAAGGGGGGAGACAGATACGCAGTATTTT
>TRBV7-2|NA|NA|TRBJ1-6
CASSRSVTNSPLHF
TGTGCCAGCAGCCGAAGCGTTACGAATTCACCCCTCCACTTT
>TRBV18|TRBD1|NA|TRBJ1-5
CASSPMQGANQPQHF
TGTGCCAGCTCACCAATGCAGGGGGCAAATCAGCCCCAGCATTTT
>TRBV28|TRBD1|NA|TRBJ1-2
CASLLGQGRGYTF
TGTGCCAGTTTGTTGGGACAGGGACGTGGCTACACCTTC
>TRBV7-2|TRBD1|NA|TRBJ1-1
CASSLWTGGLITEAFF
TGTGCCAGCAGCTTATGGACAGGGGGTTTGATCACTGAAGCTTTCTTT
>TRBV29-1|NA|NA|TRBJ2-3
CSVAELPVVPDTQYF
TGCAGCGTCGCCGAACTACCGGTGGTCCCAGATACGCAGTATTTT
>TRBV5-1|TRBD1|NA|TRBJ1-4
CASKGQATNEKLFF
TGCGCCAGCAAAGGACAGGCAACTAATGAAAAACTGTTTTTT
>TRBV28|TRBD1|NA|TRBJ1-5
CASSPQQGNQPQHF
TGTGCCAGCAGTCCTCAACAGGGGAATCAGCCCCAGCATTTT
>TRBV5-1|TRBD2|NA|TRBJ2-7
CASSLTSGSTEQYF
TGCGCCAGCAGCTTAACTAGCGGGAGTACGGAGCAGTACTTC
>TRBV10-1|NA|NA|TRBJ1-1
CASRQRMNTEAFF
TGCGCCAGCAGACAGAGGATGAACACTGAAGCTTTCTTT
>TRBV2|TRBD1|NA|TRBJ1-3
CASKPGTGGNTIYF
TGTGCCAGCAAACCGGGGACAGGTGGAAACACCATATATTTT
>TRBV7-9|NA|once|TRBJ1-1
CASSRPSLGGTEAFF
TGTGCCAGCAGCCGTCCTTCTCTGGGGGGCACTGAAGCTTTCTTT
>TRBV9|NA|NA|TRBJ1-1
CASSVQVNTEAFF
TGTGCCAGCAGCGTCCAGGTGAACACTGAAGCTTTCTTT
>TRBV7-8|NA|NA|TRBJ2-2
CASSLKLGQNTGELFF
TGTGCCAGCAGCTTAAAGTTAGGTCAGAACACCGGGGAGCTGTTTTTT
>TRBV6-5|TRBD1|NA|TRBJ2-7
CASSYGRQGVYEQYF
TGTGCCAGCAGTTACGGACGACAGGGGGTCTACGAGCAGTACTTC
>TRBV28|NA|NA|TRBJ2-7
CASTPRDTYEQYF
TGTGCCAGCACCCCCCGGGACACCTACGAGCAGTACTTC
>TRBV29-1|NA|NA|TRBJ1-1
CSVERGSTEAFF
TGCAGCGTTGAAAGGGGGAGCACTGAAGCTTTCTTT
>TRBV25-1|NA|NA|TRBJ2-3
CASSDTRSTDTQYF
TGTGCCAGCAGTGATACCAGAAGCACAGATACGCAGTATTTT
>TRBV5-3|NA|NA|TRBJ1-6
CARSPGERGSPLHF
TGTGCCAGAAGCCCGGGGGAGAGGGGGTCACCCCTCCACTTT
>TRBV19|TRBD2|once|TRBJ2-5
CASRPHSLAEETQYF
TGTGCCAGTAGGCCACACTCCCTAGCGGAAGAGACCCAGTACTTC
>TRBV27|TRBD1|NA|TRBJ1-2
CASSLQTGDWETLNPKWVYGYTF
TGTGCCAGCAGTTTGCAGACAGGGGATTGGGAGACCTTGAACCCTAAGTGGGTATATGGCTACACCTTC
>TRBV27|TRBD1|NA|TRBJ2-2
CASSQKTGTGPGELFF
TGTGCCAGCAGTCAAAAGACCGGGACAGGACCCGGGGAGCTGTTTTTT
>TRBV28|NA|NA|TRBJ1-1
CASSFSGMLNTEAFF
TGTGCCAGCAGTTTCTCCGGAATGTTGAACACTGAAGCTTTCTTT
>TRBV18|NA|NA|TRBJ1-2
CASSPIPRALANYGYTF
TGTGCCAGCTCACCAATCCCCAGGGCTCTAGCTAACTATGGCTACACCTTC
>TRBV7-8|NA|NA|TRBJ2-1
CASSPVGGSSYNEQFF
TGTGCCAGCAGCCCGGTTGGGGGGAGCTCCTACAATGAGCAGTTCTTC
>TRBV5-4|NA|NA|TRBJ2-3
CASSLDANTQYF
TGTGCCAGCAGCTTGGACGCAAATACGCAGTATTTT
>TRBV5-1|NA|NA|TRBJ1-6
CASSLDPGNNSPLHF
TGCGCCAGCAGCTTGGATCCGGGAAACAATTCACCCCTCCACTTT
>TRBV6-5|TRBD2|NA|TRBJ2-4
CASSPGGTKNIQYF
TGTGCCAGCAGTCCCGGGGGGACCAAAAACATTCAGTACTTC
>TRBV9|TRBD1|once|TRBJ2-5
CASSAQGGETQYF
TGTGCCAGCAGCGCACAGGGGGGAGAGACCCAGTACTTC
>TRBV29-1|NA|NA|TRBJ1-2
CSVEGYYGYTF
TGCAGCGTTGAGGGGTACTATGGCTACACCTTC
>TRBV18|TRBD1|NA|TRBJ2-7
CASSPDRGNEQYF
TGTGCCAGCTCACCGGACAGGGGAAACGAGCAGTACTTC
>TRBV6-1|TRBD2|once|TRBJ2-7
CASSSGTNVDEQYF
TGTGCCAGCAGCTCCGGGACTAATGTTGACGAGCAGTACTTC
>TRBV7-9|NA|NA|TRBJ2-2
CASSRDMYANTGELFF
TGTGCCAGCAGCCGAGACATGTACGCGAACACCGGGGAGCTGTTTTTT
>TRBV20-1|NA|NA|TRBJ2-5
CSAGPGETQYF
TGCAGTGCTGGTCCCGGAGAGACCCAGTACTTC
>TRBV29-1|NA|NA|TRBJ1-2
CSVQGNYGYTF
TGCAGCGTGCAGGGTAACTATGGCTACACCTTC
>TRBV30|NA|NA|TRBJ2-2
CAWQQGNTGELFF
TGTGCCTGGCAACAGGGAAACACCGGGGAGCTGTTTTTT
>TRBV19|NA|NA|TRBJ2-3
CASSSADTQYF
TGTGCCAGTAGTTCGGCAGATACGCAGTATTTT
>TRBV30|NA|NA|TRBJ2-5
CAWSVRLGETQYF
TGTGCCTGGAGTGTACGTTTGGGGGAGACCCAGTACTTC
>TRBV6-5|NA|NA|TRBJ1-6
CASSPDYNSPLHF
TGTGCCAGCAGCCCCGACTATAATTCACCCCTCCACTTT
>TRBV5-1|NA|NA|TRBJ2-1
CASALRDLDNEQFF
TGCGCCAGCGCCCTAAGGGACTTGGACAATGAGCAGTTCTTC
>TRBV9|NA|NA|TRBJ2-1
CASSVGTYNEQFF
TGTGCCAGCAGCGTTGGAACTTACAATGAGCAGTTCTTC
>TRBV6-5|NA|NA|TRBJ1-1
CASSYSRVLNTEAFF
TGTGCCAGCAGTTACTCACGGGTATTGAACACTGAAGCTTTCTTT
>TRBV2|NA|NA|TRBJ2-2
CASNSGTSTGELFF
TGTGCCAGCAATTCCGGGACAAGCACCGGGGAGCTGTTTTTT
>TRBV10-3|NA|NA|TRBJ1-3
CAISRQPISLMSGNTIYF
TGTGCCATCAGCAGACAGCCAATATCGTTGATGAGTGGAAACACCATATATTTT
>TRBV7-9|TRBD2|NA|TRBJ2-5
CASSFGLVDETQYF
TGTGCCAGCAGCTTCGGACTAGTGGATGAGACCCAGTACTTC
>TRBV2|TRBD2|NA|TRBJ2-3
CASSPLAGGPTLQYF
TGTGCCAGCAGCCCTCTGGCGGGAGGGCCGACCCTACAGTATTTT
>TRBV7-9|NA|NA|TRBJ2-3
CASSLRSTSTDTQYF
TGTGCCAGCAGCTTACGGTCCACTAGCACAGATACGCAGTATTTT
>TRBV10-3|NA|NA|TRBJ1-2
CAISDAVYGYTF
TGTGCCATCAGTGACGCAGTCTATGGCTACACCTTC
>TRBV7-5|NA|NA|TRBJ1-4
CARSLAEKLEKLFF
TGTGCCAGAAGCTTAGCGGAGAAGCTTGAAAAACTGTTTTTT
>TRBV4-1|NA|NA|TRBJ2-3
CASSQGGQGKADTQYF
TGCGCCAGCAGCCAAGGGGGTCAAGGAAAGGCAGATACGCAGTATTTT
>TRBV6-5|TRBD1|NA|TRBJ2-5
CASSATGGETQYF
TGTGCCAGCAGTGCCACAGGGGGAGAGACCCAGTACTTC
>TRBV5-6|TRBD1|once|TRBJ2-7
CASSLTLLRDSYEQYF
TGTGCCAGCAGCTTGACGCTTCTCCGGGACAGTTACGAGCAGTACTTC
>TRBV9|TRBD2|NA|TRBJ2-3
CASSVTSGSRNTQYF
TGTGCCAGCAGCGTAACTAGCGGGAGTCGGAATACGCAGTATTTT
>TRBV13|NA|NA|TRBJ1-4
CASSLKRKANEKLFF
TGTGCCAGCAGCCTGAAACGGAAAGCTAATGAAAAACTGTTTTTT
>TRBV7-7|TRBD2|NA|TRBJ2-7
CASSPGTSGYEQYF
TGTGCTAGCTCTCCTGGGACTAGCGGCTACGAGCAGTACTTC
>TRBV27|NA|NA|TRBJ2-3
CASSEGQPRGTDTQYF
TGTGCCAGCTCGGAGGGACAGCCCCGGGGCACAGATACGCAGTATTTT